This T cell receptor (beta chain) was profiled in a study of control samples from healthy donors and cancer patients. Germline CDR1 is SGDLS and CDR2 is YYNGEE. CDR3 length: 14 residues. Trimming left V 0 bases short and J 3 bases short, with 9 bases between. Data came from immunoSEQ multiplex PCR; TCRdb stores just in-frame clones and leaves some out. The sample consists of about 55,000 clones, 95% to 97% of them appearing once. The receptor was isolated from a woman aged 30 to 39 in good health. Material: blood. V gene TRBV9 combines with J gene TRBJ1-1; D not resolved. CDR3 in amino acids: CASSVAGWDTEAFF. The CDR3 DNA sequence: TGTGCCAGCAGCGTAGCGGGGTGGGACACTGAAGCTTTCTTT.